These 21 T cell receptor beta chains were all obtained from the same sample, sequenced in a study of shared clonotypes between healthy human individuals. Assay: immunoSEQ multiplex PCR; the TCRdb copy retains only in-frame clones and omits some. Here the sample spans more than 850,000 clones, around 82% being singletons. Sequences were obtained from memory CD4+ T cells from PBMCs. Subset noted: CD45RA-negative fraction. These receptors came from a man between 18 and 35 years old in good health. Some clones in this sample may be carry-over from other donors' samples.

The chain joins TRBV5-1 to TRBJ2-7, with 14 bases that match TRBD2. The CDR3 covers 16 residues. With 0 bases clipped from V and 3 bases from J, the junction kept 2 bases outside the gene matches. Germline values: CDR1 SGHRS, CDR2 YFSETQ. The CDR3: CASSLGTSGRNYEQYF. The CDR3 DNA sequence: TGCGCCAGCAGCTTGGGGACTAGCGGGAGGAACTACGAGCAGTACTTC.

V is TRBV4-1 and J is TRBJ2-5; the D gene is possibly TRBD2 (6 bases). The CDR3 covers 13 residues. The V gene lost 4 bases and the J gene lost 2 bases, with 8 bases spanning the gap. Germline V gene data show CDR1 as MGHRA and CDR2 as YSYEKL. The CDR3, as DNA: TGCGCCAGCAGCCTTCTAGCGCAAGAGACCCAGTACTTC. Amino acid sequence: CASSLLAQETQYF.

This clone was counted a few times. The rearrangement joins TRBV2 to TRBJ1-5; 7 bases line up with TRBD1. Germline CDR1 and CDR2: SNHLY and FYNNEI. CDR3 length equals 17 residues. The V segment lost 0 bases and the J segment 4 bases; nucleotides outside the gene matches: 9. Here the CDR3 reads CASSEANWDRANQPQHF. The CDR3 region has the DNA TGTGCCAGCAGTGAAGCGAATTGGGACAGAGCAAATCAGCCCCAGCATTTT. The full variable domain, with the rest looked up from reference TRBV2 and TRBJ1-5, is EPEVTQTPSHQVTQMGQEVILRCVPISNHLYFYWYRQILGQKVEFLVSFYNNEISEKSEIFDDQFSVERPDGSNFTLKIRSTKLEDSAMYFCASSEANWDRANQPQHFGDGTRLSIL.

J is TRBJ2-2 and V is TRBV27; D is possibly TRBD1 (6 bases). CDR3 length equals 17 residues. CDR1 MNHEY and CDR2 SMNVEV come from the germline V gene (reference sequence). V dropped 5 bases and J dropped 1 base, with 17 bases sitting between them. The CDR3 spells CASSPPWGRGNTGELFF. For the CDR3, the DNA is TGTGCCAGCAGTCCACCATGGGGCAGGGGGAACACCGGGGAGCTGTTTTTT.

The rearrangement joins TRBV2 to TRBJ1-5; TRBD1 is a possible D gene (6 bases). In germline, CDR1 is SNHLY, CDR2 FYNNEI. Trimming took off 8 bases at V and 7 bases at J, with 15 bases between the two ends. This CDR3 has 13 amino acids. Written as DNA, the CDR3 is TGTGCCAGCGAGGCAGGGGTCGGCCAGCCCCAGCATTTT. Amino acids: CASEAGVGQPQHF.

In this sample, this clone turned up a few times. In the same sample, other DNA sequences code for this CDR3. The rearrangement links TRBV9 to TRBJ2-2; 11 nucleotides match TRBD2. Per the germline V gene, CDR1 is SGDLS and CDR2 is YYNGEE. V shed 3 bases and J 5 bases; nucleotides not matched to a gene: 0. The CDR3 length is 14 residues. The CDR3 spells CASSGTSGTGELFF. In nucleotides, the CDR3 is TGTGCCAGCAGCGGGACTAGCGGGACCGGGGAGCTGTTTTTT.

V usage is TRBV19 and J usage is TRBJ1-5; 9 nucleotides align to TRBD1. Per the germline V gene, CDR1 is LNHDA and CDR2 is SQIVND (reference sequence). The CDR3 sequence is 16 residues long. V shed 7 bases, J shed 6 bases, and the junction held 13 bases outside the gene matches. DNA of the CDR3: TGTGCCAGTAACCCCCGAGGACAGGGGTATGTTCAGCCCCAGCATTTT. Residues: CASNPRGQGYVQPQHF.

As to this clone: A read error may be the cause here, since a much bigger clone is one base away. The chain couples TRBV7-3 to TRBJ1-3, with D unclear. V lost 3 bases and J lost 0, with 6 bases in between. This CDR3 is built from 14 residues. CDR1 and CDR2 (germline): SGHTA, FQGTGA. The CDR3 loop is CASSLGPSGNTIYF. The CDR3 region has the DNA TGTGCCAGCAGCTTGGGTCCCTCTGGAAACACCATATATTTT. The full variable domain, with the rest looked up from reference TRBV7-3 and TRBJ1-3, is GAGVSQTPSNKVTEKGKYVELRCDPISGHTALYWYRQSLGQGPEFLIYFQGTGAADDSGLPNDRFFAVRPEGSVSTLKIQRTERGDSAVYLCASSLGPSGNTIYFGEGSWLTVV.

This chain uses TRBV5-1 with TRBJ2-2; D remains ambiguous. CDR3 length equals 16 residues. Trimming left V 1 base short and J 0 bases short, with 10 bases between. Germline-derived CDR1 and CDR2 are SGHRS and YFSETQ. In DNA form, the CDR3 reads TGCGCCAGCAGCTTGTTCAGCCTGGCGAACACCGGGGAGCTGTTTTTT. This gives the protein CASSLFSLANTGELFF.

This chain joins TRBV5-1 and TRBJ2-3; 7 bases agree with TRBD2. This CDR3 region has 15 residues. The germline V gene has CDR1 SGHRS and CDR2 YFSETQ. V was pared by 2 bases and J by 4 bases, with 7 bases of the junction left unmatched. The CDR3 coding sequence is TGCGCCAGCAGCTTAGGCGGGAGTGGGGCAGATACGCAGTATTTT. Amino acids: CASSLGGSGADTQYF.

The chain has TRBV2 and TRBJ2-2; D might be TRBD2 (5 bases). The germline gives CDR1 SNHLY, CDR2 FYNNEI. V was trimmed by 3 bases and J by 2 bases, leaving 7 bases between them. The CDR3 runs 14 residues. The DNA for the CDR3 is TGTGCCAGCAGTGACACGGGAAACACCGGGGAGCTGTTTTTT. This codes for CASSDTGNTGELFF. The whole variable domain, filled in from reference TRBV2 and TRBJ2-2, reads EPEVTQTPSHQVTQMGQEVILRCVPISNHLYFYWYRQILGQKVEFLVSFYNNEISEKSEIFDDQFSVERPDGSNFTLKIRSTKLEDSAMYFCASSDTGNTGELFFGEGSRLTVL.

J is TRBJ1-2 and V is TRBV7-2; a possible D gene is TRBD1 (5 bases). Germline V lookup: CDR1 SGHTA, CDR2 FQGNSA. The CDR3 has 16 amino acids. V was pared by 5 bases and J by 2 bases, with 18 bases between. DNA for the CDR3: TGTGCCAGCAGCCAACCCAGACAGCCTTTAAACTATGGCTACACCTTC. Encoded protein: CASSQPRQPLNYGYTF.

In this sample, this clone turned up a few times. The chain joins TRBV29-1 to TRBJ2-1; 8 nucleotides line up with TRBD1. In germline, CDR1 is SQVTM, CDR2 ANQGSEA. The CDR3 extends over 14 amino acids. The V and J ends lost 4 bases and 9 bases, in that order; junction bases with no gene match: 11. CDR3 nucleotide sequence: TGCAGCGTTGCAGGGCAGGGGGCAGTTGGTGAGCAGTTCTTC. Translated, it gives CSVAGQGAVGEQFF.

V usage is TRBV5-8 and J usage is TRBJ2-1, with D perhaps being TRBD1 or TRBD2 (6 bases each). The V and J ends lost 0 bases and 8 bases respectively, with 15 bases between them. Germline V lookup: CDR1 SGHTS, CDR2 YDEGEE. The CDR3 covers 15 residues. This chain's CDR3 is CASSLARDGGDEQFF. Here the CDR3 DNA reads TGTGCCAGCAGCTTGGCCCGGGACGGGGGCGATGAGCAGTTCTTC.

The chain combines TRBV5-1 with TRBJ2-2, with D possibly TRBD2 on 6 matching bases. Per the germline V gene, CDR1 is SGHRS and CDR2 is YFSETQ. The CDR3 covers 15 residues. Between the trimmed V and J ends, which lost 2 bases and 6 bases, there was a span of 14 bases. The chain's CDR3 is CASSLAGTGAGELFF. CDR3 sequence (DNA): TGCGCCAGCAGCTTAGCGGGCACGGGGGCCGGGGAGCTGTTTTTT.

The chain is built from TRBV7-9 and TRBJ2-7, with 14 bases matching TRBD2. J was trimmed by 5 bases and V by 4 bases; bases with no gene match: 7. CDR1 and CDR2 (germline): SEHNR, FQNEAQ (reference sequence). This CDR3 spans 16 amino acids. The CDR3 region is CASSSGTSGRRDEQYF. The DNA of the CDR3 is TGTGCCAGCAGCTCCGGGACTAGCGGGAGACGGGACGAGCAGTACTTC.

This chain joins TRBV5-1 and TRBJ1-2; D unresolved. With 2 bases removed from V and 7 bases from J, the gap between germline ends came to 15 bases. The length of the CDR3 is 14 residues. Per germline, CDR1 SGHRS and CDR2 YFSETQ. The CDR3 DNA reads TGCGCCAGCAGCTTTTCCGGGGTATTATCTGGCTACACCTTC. The encoded protein is CASSFSGVLSGYTF. Combining the CDR3 with reference TRBV5-1 and TRBJ1-2 gives the whole variable domain KAGVTQTPRYLIKTRGQQVTLSCSPISGHRSVSWYQQTPGQGLQFLFEYFSETQRNKGNFPGRFSGRQFSNSRSEMNVSTLELGDSALYLCASSFSGVLSGYTFGSGTRLTVV.

A few counts support this clone. The chain is built from TRBV6-6 and TRBJ1-2; 9 bases line up with TRBD1. The CDR3 covers 11 residues. Germline CDR1 is MNHNY and CDR2 is SVGAGI (reference sequence). J was trimmed by 10 bases and V by 8 bases; bases with no gene match: 5. The CDR3 loop reads CASGDRVHYTF. The CDR3 nucleotides are TGTGCCAGCGGGGACAGGGTCCACTACACCTTC.

This sequence joins TRBV5-1 and TRBJ1-1, with 10 bases that match TRBD1. CDR1 and CDR2 (germline): SGHRS, YFSETQ. V dropped 4 bases and J dropped 3; count of bases not matched to a gene: 12. CDR3 size: 17 residues. CDR3 nucleotides: TGCGCCAGCAGCCTTGTGGGACAGGGGCCACGGGACACTGAAGCTTTCTTT. This translates into CASSLVGQGPRDTEAFF.

The chain joins TRBV5-8 to TRBJ2-2, with TRBD2 identical over 7 bases. Trimming cost V 1 base and J 7 bases; bases outside gene matches: 4. Per germline, CDR1 SGHTS and CDR2 YDEGEE. This CDR3 is built from 14 residues. CDR3 nucleotide sequence: TGTGCCAGCAGCTTGTATGGGAGGGACGGGGAGCTGTTTTTT. Amino acid sequence: CASSLYGRDGELFF.

The J gene is TRBJ2-7, the V gene TRBV5-1; tentatively, D is TRBD2 (6 bases). Trimming removed 7 bases at V and 1 base at J, with 12 bases between. CDR1 and CDR2 from the germline V gene are SGHRS and YFSETQ. The CDR3 consists of 13 residues. The CDR3 sequence: CASGGDASYEQYF. The CDR3, as DNA: TGCGCCAGCGGAGGGGACGCATCCTACGAGCAGTACTTC.